This TCR beta chain comes out of a study of T cells in Graves' hyperthyroidism and ophthalmopathy. Notes on the study in general: Ophthalmopathy was told apart from stable hyperthyroidism by a 13 V-J model.

The source of the PBMCs was 10 ml of fresh peripheral blood. RNA transcripts provided the source from which TCR beta CDR3 regions were amplified. Researchers ran a first-round RT-PCR on the TCR CDR3 using the HTBI primer set. Via MiXCR, TCRdb re-called the multiplex PCR reads, giving one row per CDR3 protein. The sample includes about 580,000 distinct CDR3 sequences, 14% of them seen just once. Germline V lookup: CDR1 LNHDA, CDR2 SQIVND (reference sequence). Losses at the gene ends were 3 bases for V and 3 bases for J; bases not matched to a gene: 2. The CDR3 sequence is 14 residues long. This clonotype showed up many times. No antigen is known for it.

Sequenced: blood. The chain links TRBV19 to TRBJ1-1, with 9 bases matching TRBD1. The sequence came from a woman in her thirties with Graves' hyperthyroidism that later progressed to Graves' ophthalmopathy. CDR3: CASSIGQGYTEAFF. The CDR3 coding sequence is TGTGCCAGTAGTATCGGACAGGGGTACACTGAAGCTTTCTTT.